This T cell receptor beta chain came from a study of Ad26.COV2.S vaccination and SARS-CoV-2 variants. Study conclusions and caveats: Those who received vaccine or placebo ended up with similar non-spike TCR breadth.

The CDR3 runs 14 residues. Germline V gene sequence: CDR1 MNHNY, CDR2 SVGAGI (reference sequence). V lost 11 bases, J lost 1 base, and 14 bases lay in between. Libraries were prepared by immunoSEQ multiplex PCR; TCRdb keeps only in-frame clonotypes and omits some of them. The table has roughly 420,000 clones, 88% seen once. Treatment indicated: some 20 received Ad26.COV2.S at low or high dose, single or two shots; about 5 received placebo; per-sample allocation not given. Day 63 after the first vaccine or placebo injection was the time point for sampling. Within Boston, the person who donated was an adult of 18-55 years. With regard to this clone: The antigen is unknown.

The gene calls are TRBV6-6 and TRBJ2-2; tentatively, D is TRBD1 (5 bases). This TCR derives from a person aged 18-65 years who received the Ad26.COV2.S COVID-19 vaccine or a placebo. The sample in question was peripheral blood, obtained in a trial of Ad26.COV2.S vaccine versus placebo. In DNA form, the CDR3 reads TGTGCCGGGCGTCAGGGAATGAACACCGGGGAGCTGTTTTTT. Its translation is CAGRQGMNTGELFF.